These T cell receptor beta chains were read from a single sample in a study of metastatic and nonmetastatic thyroid tumors. TCRdb re-called the PCR reads through MiXCR. This table has around 22,000 clones, roughly 23% appearing once. Source material: tumor tissue. Every receptor here comes from a female donor with papillary thyroid cancer or a benign thyroid nodule (not recorded which). Some clones in this sample may be carry-over from other donors' samples. Each CDR3 is given with its conserved first and last residue. D genes are given only for firm matches. For some rows the clone size is stated as once, few or many, or as a class when expanded; others skip it.

len: 14
d_gene: TRBD1
abundance: medium-sized
j_gene: TRBJ2-7
v_gene: TRBV19
CDR3aa: CASSTGQGGYEQYF
CDR3nt: TGTGCCAGTAGTACGGGACAGGGGGGCTACGAGCAGTACTTC

len: 13
d_gene: .
abundance: many
j_gene: TRBJ1-3
v_gene: TRBV4-3
CDR3aa: CASSSGTGNTIYF
CDR3nt: TGCGCCAGCAGCTCAGGGACTGGAAACACCATATATTTT

len: 19
d_gene: TRBD2
abundance: many
j_gene: TRBJ2-5
v_gene: TRBV10-2
CDR3aa: CASSPTGLAGLGPKETQYF
CDR3nt: TGCGCCAGCAGTCCTACGGGACTAGCGGGGCTCGGTCCAAAAGAGACCCAGTACTTC

len: 14
d_gene: .
abundance: .
j_gene: TRBJ1-5
v_gene: TRBV6-2/TRBV6-3
CDR3aa: CASSYSRGDQPQHF
CDR3nt: TGTGCCAGCAGTTACTCAAGGGGCGATCAGCCCCAGCATTTT

len: 14
d_gene: TRBD1
abundance: .
j_gene: TRBJ1-2
v_gene: TRBV4-1
CDR3aa: CASSLGQGGYGYTF
CDR3nt: TGCGCCAGCAGCCTCGGACAGGGCGGCTATGGCTACACCTTT

len: 14
d_gene: .
abundance: medium-sized
j_gene: TRBJ1-6
v_gene: TRBV6-1
CDR3aa: CASSERITGSPLHF
CDR3nt: TGTGCCAGCAGTGAGCGTATCACGGGATCACCCCTCCACTTT

len: 17
d_gene: TRBD2
abundance: many
j_gene: TRBJ2-1
v_gene: TRBV6-2/TRBV6-3
CDR3aa: CASSPSRLAGVSDEQFF
CDR3nt: TGTGCCAGCAGTCCTTCACGACTAGCGGGAGTCTCCGATGAGCAGTTCTTC

len: 15
d_gene: TRBD1
abundance: few
j_gene: TRBJ2-7
v_gene: TRBV20-1
CDR3aa: CSASGGTGGGDEQYF
CDR3nt: TGCAGTGCATCAGGAGGGACAGGGGGAGGGGACGAGCAGTACTTC

len: 14
d_gene: .
abundance: .
j_gene: TRBJ1-5
v_gene: TRBV20-1
CDR3aa: CSATLGVGNQPQHF
CDR3nt: TGCAGTGCTACCCTGGGGGTGGGCAATCAGCCCCAGCATTTT

len: 14
d_gene: .
abundance: .
j_gene: TRBJ1-5
v_gene: TRBV2
CDR3aa: CASADTYSNQPQHF
CDR3nt: TGTGCCAGCGCGGACACTTATAGCAATCAGCCCCAGCATTTT

len: 18
d_gene: TRBD2
abundance: few
j_gene: TRBJ2-7
v_gene: TRBV6-2/TRBV6-3
CDR3aa: CASSFSSSGIIGTYEQYF
CDR3nt: TGTGCCAGCAGCTTTTCTAGTAGCGGGATAATAGGTACCTACGAGCAGTACTTC

len: 19
d_gene: TRBD1
abundance: .
j_gene: TRBJ1-5
v_gene: TRBV20-1
CDR3aa: CSARAPGQGPFYSNQPQHF
CDR3nt: TGCAGTGCTAGAGCGCCGGGACAGGGACCATTTTATAGCAATCAGCCCCAGCATTTT

len: 12
d_gene: .
abundance: many
j_gene: TRBJ2-2
v_gene: TRBV11-3
CDR3aa: CASMIHTGELFF
CDR3nt: TGTGCCAGCATGATCCACACCGGGGAGCTGTTTTTT

len: 17
d_gene: TRBD1
abundance: many
j_gene: TRBJ2-3
v_gene: TRBV4-3
CDR3aa: CASSPRTGHNLTDTQYF
CDR3nt: TGCGCCAGCAGCCCGAGGACAGGCCATAACCTCACAGATACGCAGTATTTT

len: 15
d_gene: .
abundance: few
j_gene: TRBJ1-1
v_gene: TRBV6-2/TRBV6-3
CDR3aa: CASSYRGPMNTEAFF
CDR3nt: TGTGCCAGCAGTTACAGGGGACCGATGAACACTGAAGCTTTCTTT

len: 17
d_gene: TRBD1
abundance: .
j_gene: TRBJ1-5
v_gene: TRBV6-1
CDR3aa: CASSPNTGAYSNQPQHF
CDR3nt: TGTGCCAGCAGTCCAAATACAGGGGCCTATAGCAATCAGCCCCAGCATTTT

len: 15
d_gene: TRBD1
abundance: few
j_gene: TRBJ1-3
v_gene: TRBV28
CDR3aa: CASSNNDRGANTIYF
CDR3nt: TGTGCCAGCAGTAATAACGACAGGGGAGCAAACACCATATATTTT

len: 15
d_gene: .
abundance: .
j_gene: TRBJ1-4
v_gene: TRBV20-1
CDR3aa: CSARDGRGIDEKLFF
CDR3nt: TGCAGTGCTAGAGATGGGAGGGGTATAGATGAAAAACTGTTTTTT

len: 13
d_gene: TRBD1
abundance: many
j_gene: TRBJ2-7
v_gene: TRBV2
CDR3aa: CASSVQGAYEQYF
CDR3nt: TGTGCCAGCAGTGTGCAGGGGGCCTACGAGCAGTACTTC

len: 16
d_gene: TRBD2
abundance: few
j_gene: TRBJ2-1
v_gene: TRBV28
CDR3aa: CASRLGLAGAGNEQFF
CDR3nt: TGTGCCAGCAGGCTTGGACTAGCGGGAGCGGGCAATGAGCAGTTCTTC

len: 15
d_gene: TRBD2
abundance: .
j_gene: TRBJ2-7
v_gene: TRBV20-1
CDR3aa: CSARVERGVSREQYF
CDR3nt: TGCAGTGCTAGAGTGGAGCGGGGAGTTTCTCGCGAGCAGTACTTC

len: 13
d_gene: .
abundance: medium-sized
j_gene: TRBJ1-2
v_gene: TRBV5-1
CDR3aa: CASSLAEGDGYTF
CDR3nt: TGCGCCAGCAGCTTGGCGGAGGGTGATGGCTACACCTTC

len: 14
d_gene: .
abundance: few
j_gene: TRBJ2-7
v_gene: TRBV2
CDR3aa: CASSEERGSYEQYF
CDR3nt: TGTGCCAGCAGTGAGGAACGGGGGTCCTACGAGCAGTACTTC

len: 15
d_gene: TRBD1
abundance: .
j_gene: TRBJ1-1
v_gene: TRBV5-1
CDR3aa: CASSLAGQINAEAFF
CDR3nt: TGCGCCAGCAGCTTGGCGGGACAGATTAACGCTGAAGCTTTCTTT

len: 13
d_gene: .
abundance: .
j_gene: TRBJ2-1
v_gene: TRBV30
CDR3aa: CAWSVRRIDEQFF
CDR3nt: TGTGCCTGGAGTGTAAGACGGATCGATGAGCAGTTCTTC

len: 13
d_gene: TRBD1
abundance: .
j_gene: TRBJ1-3
v_gene: TRBV20-1
CDR3aa: CSADQGGGNTIYF
CDR3nt: TGCAGTGCTGACCAGGGGGGCGGAAACACCATATATTTT

len: 14
d_gene: TRBD2
abundance: many
j_gene: TRBJ2-1
v_gene: TRBV7-2
CDR3aa: CASSLSGSGDEQFF
CDR3nt: TGTGCCAGCAGCTTAAGCGGGAGCGGGGATGAGCAGTTCTTC

len: 14
d_gene: .
abundance: .
j_gene: TRBJ2-3
v_gene: TRBV20-1
CDR3aa: CSAQIAADTDTQYF
CDR3nt: TGCAGTGCCCAGATAGCGGCAGACACAGATACGCAGTATTTT

len: 15
d_gene: TRBD1
abundance: medium-sized
j_gene: TRBJ2-7
v_gene: TRBV24-1
CDR3aa: CATSDSRQGPYEQYF
CDR3nt: TGTGCCACCAGTGACTCTAGACAGGGCCCCTACGAGCAGTACTTC

len: 16
d_gene: TRBD2
abundance: many
j_gene: TRBJ2-1
v_gene: TRBV20-1
CDR3aa: CSAHPPGLAGTNEQFF
CDR3nt: TGCAGTGCGCATCCCCCGGGACTAGCGGGGACTAATGAGCAGTTCTTC

len: 15
d_gene: .
abundance: .
j_gene: TRBJ2-1
v_gene: TRBV11-2
CDR3aa: CASSFFGMSDNEQFF
CDR3nt: TGTGCCAGCAGCTTCTTCGGTATGTCCGACAATGAGCAGTTCTTC

len: 13
d_gene: .
abundance: .
j_gene: TRBJ2-5
v_gene: TRBV7-2
CDR3aa: CASSRMGAETQYF
CDR3nt: TGTGCCAGCAGCCGAATGGGGGCCGAGACCCAGTACTTC